This TCR beta chain was profiled in a study of T cells after yellow fever vaccination. The V end was cut by 0 bases, the J end by 4 bases, with 16 bases between. Per germline, CDR1 MNHEY and CDR2 SVGEGT. This CDR3 spans 17 amino acids. MiXCR was run by TCRdb on the 5' RACE reads, yielding one entry per CDR3 protein. The sample lists 250,000 to 300,000 distinct CDR3 sequences, around 4.9% seen once, with about 3.5% in the top ten. The sequence was obtained from a man aged 18 to 29 who received the YFV17D yellow fever vaccine. The chain couples TRBV6-2 or TRBV6-3 to TRBJ1-5, with a possible D match to TRBD1 (5 bases). The sample here was CD4+ T cells sorted from PBMCs, taken on the day of the yellow fever booster vaccination. The CDR3 nucleotides are TGTGCCAGCAGTTACTCCCCCCAGGGCCCTACTAATCAGCCCCAGCATTTT. Translating gives CASSYSPQGPTNQPQHF.